This paragraph reports one T cell receptor beta chain. Its target is not known. The sample originates from a study of T cell responses to AZD1222 COVID-19 vaccine. The table came from immunoSEQ multiplex PCR; TCRdb's copy has only in-frame clones and leaves some out. The data contain 140,000 to 150,000 clones, approximately 94% of them singletons. The study's findings and limits: The CD4 TCRs associated with vaccination extended across spike and predominated at 160-218 and 743-854. The study identified only 6 or 7 AZD1222 recipients as seropositive at baseline. Possibly, clonal diversity was underestimated; donors were largely white British and included more females.

This CDR3 spans 17 amino acids. J was trimmed by 5 bases and V by 7 bases; bases with no gene match: 16. Germline-derived CDR1 and CDR2 are SNHLY and FYNNEI. The sample here was peripheral blood, taken on day 0 of AZD1222 vaccination. This clonotype was obtained from an adult in good health. The chain employs TRBV2 and TRBJ1-2, with 10 bases matching TRBD1. CDR3 sequence: CASKLGDRGLPGYGYTF. CDR3 nucleotide sequence: TGTGCCAGCAAGTTGGGGGACAGGGGTCTGCCGGGATATGGCTACACCTTC.